This TCR beta chain originates from a study of blood T cell repertoires in COVID-19. Per the germline V gene, CDR1 is MDHEN and CDR2 is SYDVKM. Trimming took 11 bases from V and 4 from J, leaving 14 bases between them. The CDR3 extends over 12 amino acids. Here immunoSEQ multiplex PCR was the method, and the copy in TCRdb shows in-frame clones only, minus some. The sample records fewer than 110,000 clones, 90% to 95% being singletons. The genes are TRBV28 and TRBJ1-2; D is uncertain. This clonotype was obtained from a woman aged 30 to 39 with acute or convalescent COVID-19. The sequenced sample consisted of peripheral blood. Here the CDR3 DNA reads TGTGCCGGAGAACGGGTGGGCTATGGCTACACCTTC. Translating gives CAGERVGYGYTF.